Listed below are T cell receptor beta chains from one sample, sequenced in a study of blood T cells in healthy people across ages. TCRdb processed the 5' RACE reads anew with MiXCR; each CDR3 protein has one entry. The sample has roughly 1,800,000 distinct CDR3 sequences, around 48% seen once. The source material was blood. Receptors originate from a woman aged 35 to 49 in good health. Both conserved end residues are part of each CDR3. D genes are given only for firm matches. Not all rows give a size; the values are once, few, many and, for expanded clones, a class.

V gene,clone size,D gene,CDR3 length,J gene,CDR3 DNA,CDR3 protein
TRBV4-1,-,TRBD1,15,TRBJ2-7,TGCGCCAGCAGCCAAGAGCGGACAGGGAGTTACGAGCAGTACTTC,CASSQERTGSYEQYF
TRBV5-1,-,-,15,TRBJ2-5,TGCGCCAGCAGCTTGCCGGGGGGCTTCGGAGAGACCCAGTACTTC,CASSLPGGFGETQYF
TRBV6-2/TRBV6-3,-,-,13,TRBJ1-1,TGTGCCAGCAGTTACAGGGTACGGGCTGAAGCTTTCTTT,CASSYRVRAEAFF
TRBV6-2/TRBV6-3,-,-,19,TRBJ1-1,TGTGCCAGCAGTTACGCAGACCCGGGGGCCTTCGTCATGAACACTGAAGCTTTCTTT,CASSYADPGAFVMNTEAFF
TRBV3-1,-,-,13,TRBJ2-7,TGTGCCAGCGGGGCCGCCTTCTCCTACGAGCAGTACTTC,CASGAAFSYEQYF
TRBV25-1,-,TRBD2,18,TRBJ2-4,TGTGCCAGCAGTGAATCCCCCGGTCTAGCGGGGACCGCCTACGGGCAGTACTTC,CASSESPGLAGTAYGQYF
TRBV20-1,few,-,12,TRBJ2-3,TGCAGTGCTCCCAAAGGTCTTGATACGCAGTATTTT,CSAPKGLDTQYF
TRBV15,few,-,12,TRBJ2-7,TGTGCCACCAGCCAGGATTTTGCGTCCCAGTACTTC,CATSQDFASQYF
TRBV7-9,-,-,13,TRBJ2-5,TGTGCCAGCAGCCATAGTTTGGGGGAGACCCAGTACTTC,CASSHSLGETQYF
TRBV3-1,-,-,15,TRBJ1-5,TGTGCCAGCAGCCAGGGCCCCGCCGGCAATCAGCCCCAGCATTTT,CASSQGPAGNQPQHF
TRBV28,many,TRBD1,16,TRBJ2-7,TGTGCCAGCAGTTCGGGACAGGCGATTGCGACCTACGAGCAGTACTTC,CASSSGQAIATYEQYF
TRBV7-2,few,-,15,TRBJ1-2,TGTGCCAGCAGCTCCACCGGACCGTCAAACTATGGCTACACCTTC,CASSSTGPSNYGYTF
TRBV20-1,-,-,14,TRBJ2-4,TGCAGTGGCCGCGCCGGGACCCCCAAAAACATTCAGTACTTC,CSGRAGTPKNIQYF
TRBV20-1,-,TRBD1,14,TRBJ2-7,TGCAGTGCTCAACAGGGGGCGGGAACCTACGAGCAGTACTTC,CSAQQGAGTYEQYF
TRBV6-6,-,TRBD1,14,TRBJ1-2,TGTGCCAGCAATCTGGGACAGACTAACTATGGCTACACCTTC,CASNLGQTNYGYTF
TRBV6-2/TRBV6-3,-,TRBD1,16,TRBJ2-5,TGTGCCAGCAGCGACAAAGAGACAGGGGGCGGAGAGACCCAGTACTTC,CASSDKETGGGETQYF
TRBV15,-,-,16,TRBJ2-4,TGTGCCACCAGCAGGGAGGGCGCAGGGGCCAAAAACATTCAGTACTTC,CATSREGAGAKNIQYF
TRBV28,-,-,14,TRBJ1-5,TGTGCCAGCAGTTTCGAGGGGATTAATCAGCCCCAGCATTTT,CASSFEGINQPQHF
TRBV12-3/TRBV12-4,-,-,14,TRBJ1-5,TGTGCCAGCAGTTTTAGGAGGTTGGGTCAGCCCCAGCATTTT,CASSFRRLGQPQHF
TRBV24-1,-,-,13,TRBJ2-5,TGTGCCACCAGTGAAGTGGGACAAGAGACCCAGTACTTC,CATSEVGQETQYF
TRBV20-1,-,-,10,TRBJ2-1,TGCAGTGCTAGTCGTGCCGAGCAGTTCTTC,CSASRAEQFF
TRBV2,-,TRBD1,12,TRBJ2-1,TGTGCCACTGGGACAGGGATCCTTGAGCAGTTCTTC,CATGTGILEQFF
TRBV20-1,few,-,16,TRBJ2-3,TGCAGTGCTAGAGACCGTCGGGGCAGGGGCACAGATACGCAGTATTTT,CSARDRRGRGTDTQYF
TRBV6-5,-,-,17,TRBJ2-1,TGTGCCAGCAGTTCGCCCCGGGACATCAGCTCCTACAATGAGCAGCTCTTC,CASSSPRDISSYNEQLF
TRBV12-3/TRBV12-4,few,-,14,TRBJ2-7,TGTGCCAGCAGTAGCCGGGAGATAGTCTACGAGCAGTACTTC,CASSSREIVYEQYF
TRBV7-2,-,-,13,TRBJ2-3,TGTGCCAGCAGCGTAGCGAGGGTAGATACGCAGTATTTT,CASSVARVDTQYF
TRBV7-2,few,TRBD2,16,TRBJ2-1,TGTGCCAGCAGCTTAAGGCGGACGGCGGGGGAGAATGAGCAGTTCTTC,CASSLRRTAGENEQFF
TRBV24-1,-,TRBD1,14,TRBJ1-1,TGTGCCACCAGTGATGTTACAGGGGGGACTGAAGCTTTCTTT,CATSDVTGGTEAFF
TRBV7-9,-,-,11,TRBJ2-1,TGTGCCAGCAGCTTAATCGGTGAGCAGTTCTTC,CASSLIGEQFF
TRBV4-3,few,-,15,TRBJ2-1,TGCGCCAGCAGCCAAGATTTCTTTGGGCTATTTGAGCAGTTCTTC,CASSQDFFGLFEQFF
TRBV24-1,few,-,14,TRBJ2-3,TGTGCCACCAGTGATTTTGGCGCCACAGATACGCAGTATTTT,CATSDFGATDTQYF
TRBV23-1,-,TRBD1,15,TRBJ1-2,TGCGCCAGCAGCCTTTCTCAGGGGGCGATCAATGGCTACACCTTC,CASSLSQGAINGYTF
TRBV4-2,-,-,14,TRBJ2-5,TGTGCCAGCAGCCAAGGTCCAGGGCCTAAGACCCAGTACTTC,CASSQGPGPKTQYF